Given below is one T cell receptor (beta chain) in context. The authors' processing: Amplified reference gene primers provided the basis for estimating nucleated cell counts. The table came from immunoSEQ multiplex PCR; TCRdb's copy has only in-frame clones and leaves some out. Clone size and V and J calls were adopted from that table, with D and trimming inferred from the DNA. The top ten hold around 6.4% of the sample, which has tens of thousands of clones, about 84% seen once. The source of the sample is a study of blood T cell repertoires in COVID-19. Study-wide background: Collection of acute and convalescent COVID-19 samples took place in the United States, Italy and Spain. Sources were T cells, B-cell-depleted T cells, or PBMCs; the material itself was cDNA or gDNA.

The J segment lost 5 bases and the V segment lost 4 bases, leaving 5 bases of the junction unmatched. CDR1 is ENHRY, CDR2 SYGVKD, per germline. The CDR3 is made up of 14 amino acids. Sequencing was performed on peripheral blood. The V call is TRBV10-3, the J call TRBJ2-5; 9 nucleotides align to TRBD2. This clonotype was obtained from a woman aged 60-75 years with acute or convalescent COVID-19. The CDR3: CAISGGGDRETQYF. The CDR3 nucleotides read TGTGCCATCAGTGGCGGGGGGGATCGGGAGACCCAGTACTTC.